Each of the 21 T cell receptor beta chains below was sequenced from the same sample in a study of blood T cell repertoires in COVID-19. Repertoires were generated with immunoSEQ multiplex PCR, while TCRdb's copy carries only in-frame clones and drops some. The table has some 230,000 clones, roughly four fifths seen once. Sequenced sample: PBMCs or T cells enriched from blood (not recorded which). The receptors were sampled from a woman in her thirties or forties with acute COVID-19.

This chain joins TRBV15 and TRBJ1-5; D is unresolved. Germline V lookup: CDR1 LNHNV, CDR2 YYDKDF (reference sequence). With 1 base removed from V and 2 bases from J, the gap between germline ends came to 9 bases. The CDR3 length is 15 residues. The CDR3 coding sequence is TGTGCCACCAGCAGAGGCCCCGGGGGCAATCAGCCCCAGCATTTT. Protein: CATSRGPGGNQPQHF.

The rearrangement links TRBV29-1 to TRBJ1-2; a possible D gene is TRBD1 (6 bases). The V end was cut by 7 bases, the J end by 8 bases, with 20 bases between. This CDR3 contains 13 residues. Looked up from germline, CDR1 is SQVTM and CDR2 is ANQGSEA. In DNA form, the CDR3 reads TGCAGCGCGCAAAAGGGGGACGGGCCCGGCTACACCTTC. This encodes CSAQKGDGPGYTF.

As for this clone: One end of the junction fails to match germline, which may point to a read error. CDR3 coding DNA: TGTGCCGGCAGACCGGGACAGCTACCCAATCAGCCCCAGCATTTT. It yields the protein CAGRPGQLPNQPQHF. The chain combines TRBV6-5 with TRBJ1-5; 7 nucleotides agree with TRBD1. There are 15 residues in the CDR3. CDR1 and CDR2 (germline): MNHEY, SVGAGI.

This rearrangement joins TRBV3-1 (or the pseudogene TRBV3-2) to TRBJ2-5; possible D gene TRBD1, 5 bases. This CDR3 is 13 amino acids long. Trimming removed 3 bases from V and 10 bases from J, with 15 bases in between. Germline lookup yields CDR1 LGHDT and CDR2 YNNKEL (reference sequence). CDR3 residues: CASSHVQVRGQYF. CDR3 bases: TGTGCCAGCAGCCATGTACAGGTTCGAGGCCAGTACTTC.

The chain carries TRBV4-3 and TRBJ2-7; the match to TRBD2 covers 12 bases. In germline, CDR1 is LGHNA, CDR2 YSLEER. V was pared by 1 base and J by 6 bases, with 10 bases of the junction left unmatched. This CDR3 region has 17 residues. This CDR3 is CASSQAGASGGGSEQYF. CDR3 nucleotides: TGCGCCAGCAGCCAAGCAGGTGCTAGCGGGGGGGGGAGCGAGCAGTACTTC.

This chain links TRBV19 with TRBJ1-6, with D maybe TRBD1 (5 bases). Germline V gene sequence: CDR1 LNHDA, CDR2 SQIVND (reference sequence). The CDR3 is made up of 14 amino acids. V lost 3 bases to trimming and J lost 8 bases, with 11 bases between them. The CDR3 sequence: CASSIGRVDSPLHF. The CDR3 DNA reads as TGTGCCAGTAGTATCGGCAGGGTTGATTCACCCCTCCACTTT.

This clone has a single count. The V call is TRBV27, the J call TRBJ1-4; a possible D gene is TRBD1 (5 bases). Germline-derived CDR1 and CDR2 are MNHEY and SMNVEV (reference sequence). This CDR3 is built from 17 residues. Deletions cut 3 bases from V and 0 bases from J, with 14 bases between. The CDR3 is CASSFPQDSATNEKLFF. CDR3 sequence (DNA): TGTGCCAGCAGTTTCCCCCAAGACAGCGCAACTAATGAAAAACTGTTTTTT.

The rearrangement uses TRBV6-5 and TRBJ2-7; weak D call: TRBD1 (5 bases). The V end lost 6 bases, the J end lost 8 bases, and 8 bases lay between the germline ends. Germline CDR1 MNHEY, CDR2 SVGAGI. CDR3 length equals 10 residues. The CDR3 nucleotides are TGTGCCAGCAGGTCAGGGCAGCAGTACTTC. Amino acid sequence: CASRSGQQYF.

The gene calls are TRBV9 and TRBJ2-3; 10 nucleotides agree with TRBD2. Germline lookup yields CDR1 SGDLS and CDR2 YYNGEE. J lost 7 bases, V lost 0 bases, and 8 bases had no gene match. This CDR3 has 16 residues. The DNA of the CDR3 is TGTGCCAGCAGCGTAGGCCCAGCGGGAGGGCCACATACGCAGTATTTT. This codes for CASSVGPAGGPHTQYF.

CDR3 sequence (DNA): TGCAGTGCTAGTTTCAGGAATCAGCCCCAGCATTTT. Translating gives CSASFRNQPQHF. V gene TRBV20-1 combines with J gene TRBJ1-5, with no clear D. CDR1 and CDR2 (germline): DFQATT, SNEGSKA (reference sequence). The V end lost 3 bases, the J end lost 4 bases, and 7 bases lay between the germline ends. The CDR3 contains 12 residues.

The V gene is TRBV29-1, the J gene TRBJ1-2, with D perhaps matching TRBD1 (6 bases). Germline V gene data show CDR1 as SQVTM and CDR2 as ANQGSEA. The CDR3 contains 10 residues. Deletions cut 4 bases from V and 12 bases from J, with 12 bases between. CDR3 amino acids: CSVGDRSHTF. In DNA, the CDR3 is TGCAGCGTTGGAGACAGGTCCCACACCTTC.

This chain uses TRBV5-1 with TRBJ1-1; a possible D gene is TRBD1 (6 bases). The germline CDR1 and CDR2 sequences are SGHRS and YFSETQ. V gave up 4 bases and J gave up 1 base, with 11 bases separating them. The CDR3 contains 14 residues. The CDR3: CASSTTGSNTEAFF. CDR3 DNA: TGCGCCAGCAGCACCACAGGGTCGAACACTGAAGCTTTCTTT. Filled out from reference TRBV5-1 and TRBJ1-1, the complete variable domain reads KAGVTQTPRYLIKTRGQQVTLSCSPISGHRSVSWYQQTPGQGLQFLFEYFSETQRNKGNFPGRFSGRQFSNSRSEMNVSTLELGDSALYLCASSTTGSNTEAFFGQGTRLTVV.

The chain has TRBV19 and TRBJ1-3; D unresolved. Deletions cut 6 bases from V and 8 bases from J, with 20 bases between. This CDR3 has 15 amino acids. Germline V gene sequence: CDR1 LNHDA, CDR2 SQIVND (reference sequence). CDR3 DNA sequence: TGTGCCAGTAGCCTGACACCCCTCAAGGTGGACACCATATATTTT. Encoded protein: CASSLTPLKVDTIYF.

This clone was observed once. The chain carries TRBV20-1 and TRBJ2-3, with D possibly matching TRBD1 (6 bases). This CDR3 comprises 16 residues. The germline V gene has CDR1 DFQATT and CDR2 SNEGSKA (reference sequence). Between the trimmed V and J ends, which lost 3 bases and 2 bases, there was a span of 18 bases. CDR3 region: CSASPRGQFFTDTQYF. The CDR3 coding sequence is TGCAGTGCTAGTCCCCGAGGACAGTTCTTCACAGATACGCAGTATTTT.

As to this clone: Additional DNA sequences in this sample encode the identical CDR3. The chain combines TRBV18 with TRBJ1-5; TRBD1 aligns across 7 bases. This CDR3 contains 13 residues. Unmatched junction bases numbered 1, after V lost 3 bases and J lost 5 bases. CDR1 is KGHSH, CDR2 LQKENI, per germline. Written as DNA, the CDR3 is TGTGCCAGCTCACCTGGACAGGATCAGCCCCAGCATTTT. Amino acid sequence: CASSPGQDQPQHF.

This clone was observed once. The V gene is TRBV7-2, the J gene TRBJ1-2; the D is unclear. With 2 bases removed from V and 4 bases from J, the gap between germline ends came to 11 bases. Germline CDR1 and CDR2: SGHTA and FQGNSA. The CDR3 is 14 amino acids. CDR3 in amino acids: CASSLLRGAYGYTF. The CDR3 DNA sequence: TGTGCCAGCAGCTTACTCCGGGGTGCCTATGGCTACACCTTC. Drawing the rest from reference TRBV7-2 and TRBJ1-2, the complete variable domain is GAGVSQSPSNKVTEKGKDVELRCDPISGHTALYWYRQSLGQGLEFLIYFQGNSAPDKSGLPSDRFSAERTGGSVSTLTIQRTQQEDSAVYLCASSLLRGAYGYTFGSGTRLTVV.

The chain couples TRBV5-1 to TRBJ1-6; TRBD1 matches at 10 bases. Germline V gene lookup returns CDR1 SGHRS and CDR2 YFSETQ. The CDR3 is 18 amino acids. The trim removed 1 base at V and 8 bases at J, leaving 12 bases unmatched. This chain's CDR3 is CASSLRDRGRIGHSPLHF. The CDR3 nucleotides read TGCGCCAGCAGCTTGCGCGACAGGGGGCGAATCGGGCATTCACCCCTCCACTTT.

V is TRBV10-1 and J is TRBJ1-2; 7 bases line up with TRBD1. The CDR3 totals 13 residues. CDR1 WNHNN and CDR2 SYGVQD come from the germline V gene (reference sequence). Trimming at V came to 6 bases and at J to 2 bases, leaving 3 bases not matched to a gene. CDR3 coding DNA: TGCGCCAGCAGCTTGGACAGGAACTATGGCTACACCTTC. Translated, it gives CASSLDRNYGYTF.

The chain recombines TRBV7-9 with TRBJ2-5; TRBD2 agrees at 9 bases. The CDR3 has 15 residues. V was clipped by 2 bases and J by 3 bases; unmatched bases: 4. Germline-derived CDR1 and CDR2 are SEHNR and FQNEAQ (reference sequence). The DNA for the CDR3 is TGTGCCAGCAGCTTATCCCCTAGCGGGGAAGAGACCCAGTACTTC. Its translation is CASSLSPSGEETQYF. Variable domain in full (rest from reference TRBV7-9 and TRBJ2-5): DTGVSQNPRHKITKRGQNVTFRCDPISEHNRLYWYRQTLGQGPEFLTYFQNEAQLEKSRLLSDRFSAERPKGSFSTLEIQRTEQGDSAMYLCASSLSPSGEETQYFGPGTRLLVL.

The genes are TRBV28 and TRBJ2-1; the D gene is possibly TRBD1 (6 bases). The CDR3 extends over 16 amino acids. CDR1 is MDHEN and CDR2 is SYDVKM in the germline V gene. Trimming stripped 6 bases from V and 7 bases from J, with 22 bases between. For the CDR3, the DNA is TGTGCCAGCAGCACCTGGGTGGGGGCTAACTTGAATGAGCAGTTCTTC. It codes for CASSTWVGANLNEQFF.

The V gene is TRBV2, the J gene TRBJ2-7; D possibly corresponds to TRBD1 (6 bases). Germline V gene lookup returns CDR1 SNHLY and CDR2 FYNNEI. CDR3 length equals 13 residues. V was clipped by 9 bases and J by 0 bases, with 12 bases between them. CDR3 bases: TGTGCCAGTACAGGGACAAGCTCCTACGAGCAGTACTTC. This sequence encodes CASTGTSSYEQYF. Full variable domain (missing parts from reference TRBV2 and TRBJ2-7): EPEVTQTPSHQVTQMGQEVILRCVPISNHLYFYWYRQILGQKVEFLVSFYNNEISEKSEIFDDQFSVERPDGSNFTLKIRSTKLEDSAMYFCASTGTSSYEQYFGPGTRLTVT.